This T cell receptor beta chain was captured in a study of cytomegalovirus exposure and HLA in healthy donors. Study context: Earlier work reported 90 million to 120 million unique TCR beta sequences from roughly 180 million T cells. Study-level results: Rarity characterized most TCR sequences, yet some public TCRs appeared in many donors. The study put 160 or so TCR beta chains on its list as cytomegalovirus-associated.

The primer mix had 60 Vbeta and 13 Jbeta primers. Libraries were prepared by immunoSEQ multiplex PCR; TCRdb keeps only in-frame clonotypes and omits some of them. The listing records about 170,000 clones. On this clone itself: Its specificity is unknown.

The sequenced sample was PBMCs. The receptor's source is a woman between 18 and 30 years old in good health and CMV-seropositive.

The CDR3 loop is CASSQDPGGSGANVLTF. DNA for the CDR3: TGCGCCAGCAGCCAAGACCCTGGAGGCTCTGGGGCCAACGTCCTGACTTTC. V usage is TRBV4-3 and J usage is TRBJ2-6; D possibly corresponds to TRBD2 (5 bases). The CDR3 runs to 17 residues. Trimming cost V 0 bases and J 0 bases, with 9 bases left between them. Germline V gene lookup returns CDR1 LGHNA and CDR2 YSLEER.